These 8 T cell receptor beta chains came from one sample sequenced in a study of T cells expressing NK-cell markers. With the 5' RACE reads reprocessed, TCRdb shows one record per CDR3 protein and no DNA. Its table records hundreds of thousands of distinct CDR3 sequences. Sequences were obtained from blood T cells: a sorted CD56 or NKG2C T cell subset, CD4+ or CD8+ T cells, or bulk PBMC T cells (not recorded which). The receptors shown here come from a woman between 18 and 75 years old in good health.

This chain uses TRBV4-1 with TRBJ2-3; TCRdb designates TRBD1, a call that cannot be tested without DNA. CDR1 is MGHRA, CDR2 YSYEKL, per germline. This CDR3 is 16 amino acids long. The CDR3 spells CASSQDKFAGSDTQYF.

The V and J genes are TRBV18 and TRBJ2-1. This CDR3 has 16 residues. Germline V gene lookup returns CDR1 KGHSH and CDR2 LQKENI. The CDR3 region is CASSPPAVKGYNEQFF.

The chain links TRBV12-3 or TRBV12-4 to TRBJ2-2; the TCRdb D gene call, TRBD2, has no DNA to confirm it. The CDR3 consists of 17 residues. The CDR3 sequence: CASSLFPSGSNTGELFF.

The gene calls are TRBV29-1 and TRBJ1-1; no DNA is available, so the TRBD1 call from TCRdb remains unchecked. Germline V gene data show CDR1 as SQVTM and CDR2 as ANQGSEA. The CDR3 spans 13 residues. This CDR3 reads CSVTDRGNTEAFF.

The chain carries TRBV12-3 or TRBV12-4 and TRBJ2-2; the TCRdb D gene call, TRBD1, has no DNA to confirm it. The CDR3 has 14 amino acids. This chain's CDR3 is CASSLIQGRRELFF.

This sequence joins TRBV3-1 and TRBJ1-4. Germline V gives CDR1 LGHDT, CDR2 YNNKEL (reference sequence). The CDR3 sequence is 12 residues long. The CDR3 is CASSPDWEKLFF.

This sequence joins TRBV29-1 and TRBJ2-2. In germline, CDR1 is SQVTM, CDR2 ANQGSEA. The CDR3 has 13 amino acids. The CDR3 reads CSVDRSNTGELFF.

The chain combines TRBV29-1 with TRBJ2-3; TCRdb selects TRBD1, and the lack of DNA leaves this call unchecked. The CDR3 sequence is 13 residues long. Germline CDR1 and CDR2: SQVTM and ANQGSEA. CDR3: CSVHGTASDTQYF.